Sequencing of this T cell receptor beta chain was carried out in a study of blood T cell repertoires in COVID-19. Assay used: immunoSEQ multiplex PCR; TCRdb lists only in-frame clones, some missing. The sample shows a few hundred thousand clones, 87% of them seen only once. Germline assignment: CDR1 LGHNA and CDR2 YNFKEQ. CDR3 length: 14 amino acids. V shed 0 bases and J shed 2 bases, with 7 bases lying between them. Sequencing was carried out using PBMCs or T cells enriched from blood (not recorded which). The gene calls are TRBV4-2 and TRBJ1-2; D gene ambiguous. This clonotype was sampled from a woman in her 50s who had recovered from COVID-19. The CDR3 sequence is CASSQEQVNYGYTF. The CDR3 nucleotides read TGTGCCAGCAGCCAAGAGCAGGTGAACTATGGCTACACCTTC.